This T cell receptor beta chain derives from a study of OX40 agonist ivuxolimab in advanced cancers. CDR3 length equals 16 residues. Germline V gene sequence: CDR1 LNHDA, CDR2 SQIVND (reference sequence). V lost 0 bases and J lost 9; bases outside the gene matches: 8. TCRdb's table, derived via immunoSEQ multiplex PCR, lists solely in-frame clones and lacks some. Of about 36,000 clones listed, roughly 69% are singletons. The TCR comes from an adult with an advanced solid tumor such as melanoma, head and neck, liver or kidney cancer. The chain recombines TRBV19 with TRBJ2-1; 10 nucleotides align to TRBD2. Sequenced material: CD4+ or CD8+ T cells sorted from blood, taken in a trial of the OX40 agonist ivuxolimab. CDR3 sequence: CASSIDRLAGVGEQFF. The CDR3 DNA reads TGTGCCAGTAGTATAGATAGGCTAGCGGGGGTCGGTGAGCAGTTCTTC.